The present T cell receptor (beta chain) was sequenced within a study of shared clonotypes between healthy human individuals. Study at large: Every donor yielded three CD4 naive, three CD4 memory, two CD8 naive and one CD8 memory plate.

Germline loops: CDR1 LNHDA, CDR2 SQIVND (reference sequence). Unmatched junction bases numbered 8, after V lost 5 bases and J lost 4 bases. This CDR3 is built from 16 residues. When replicate PCRs were run on sorted subsets, they used about 220 ng DNA, tens of thousands of T cell genomes. The repertoire was sequenced with immunoSEQ multiplex PCR; TCRdb's copy has only in-frame clones and lacks some. In the table there are some 580,000 clones, roughly 98% of which are singletons. Naive CD8 populations comprised CD45RO-negative cells positively selected for CCR7, excluding terminally differentiated effector memory CD45RA+ cells.

Sequences were obtained from naive CD8+ T cells sorted from blood. The chain carries TRBV19 and TRBJ2-3, with 11 bases matching TRBD2. The receptor comes from a man aged 25-40 years in good health. CDR3 in DNA: TGTGCCAGTAGTGGAATAGCGGGAGGGCTGTCAGATACGCAGTATTTT. Protein: CASSGIAGGLSDTQYF.